The clone carrying this T cell receptor beta chain was seen only a few times. The antigen is unknown. The sample originates from a study of CD8 T cells in ankylosing spondylitis. Each TCR beta library was made by quantitative 5'-RACE that incorporated molecular barcodes. One entry per CDR3 protein results from TCRdb running MiXCR on the 5' RACE reads. Of approximately 100,000 distinct CDR3 sequences in the sample, around 24% were seen once. Notes on the study in general: CD8+ disease-linked clones were present at relatively low frequencies in blood. Significant enrichment of disease-linked clones was reported in matched ankylosing spondylitis synovial fluid.

Input material: synovial fluid, either unsorted or a sorted T cell fraction (not recorded which). This TCR was recovered from a male donor with ankylosing spondylitis.

The CDR3 nucleotides are TGTGCCAGCACCCCGGAGGGGAATGAGCAGTTCTTC. Translation: CASTPEGNEQFF. The gene calls are TRBV12-3 or TRBV12-4 and TRBJ2-1, with a possible D match to TRBD2 (6 bases). The V end lost 7 bases, the J end lost 7 bases, and 11 bases lay between the germline ends. This CDR3 spans 12 amino acids.